What follows describes a single T cell receptor beta chain. The antigen is not known. This record belongs to a study of post-analysis software for immune sequencing data. Whole-study context: Included courses were relapsing-remitting and secondary progressive multiple sclerosis; progressive-relapsing multiple sclerosis was also included. General observations from the study: Diversity measured as normalized Chao1 was significantly lower in multiple sclerosis patients than in controls. Strong co-clustering by F measure was seen for same-batch samples. There were five TRBV segments more frequent in patients than controls, and TRBV5-6, TRBV5-1 and TRBV20-1 were among them.

Unique-molecular-identifier-tagged TCR beta cDNA libraries were used. Out of about 0.9 to 11 million T cells, a few hundred thousand cDNA molecules were generated. TCRdb called the PCR reads again in MiXCR, with one record for every CDR3 protein. The sample includes hundreds of thousands of distinct CDR3 sequences, over 45% of them seen just once. There are 14 residues in the CDR3. Germline CDR1 reads MNHNY; CDR2 reads SVGAGI (reference sequence). The V and J ends lost 4 bases and 1 base respectively, with 8 bases between them. Material: blood. The sequence was collected from a girl aged 2-10 years with multiple sclerosis. The rearrangement links TRBV6-6 to TRBJ1-5; weak D call: TRBD1 (6 bases). As DNA, the CDR3 is TGTGCCAGCAGTTCGAGGGGGAGCAATCAGCCCCAGCATTTT. Protein product: CASSSRGSNQPQHF.